This T cell receptor (beta chain) derives from a study of PD-1 blockade in mismatch repair-deficient tumors. Study-wide background: All were previously treated, progressing patients with eleven to twelve mismatch repair-deficient cancer types.

General study results and limits: After pembrolizumab, tumor-resident clones rose rapidly, then generally contracted before radiologic responses.

As for this clone: The antigen is unknown.

Mismatch repair deficiency was confirmed in all patients, by PCR or immunohistochemistry. TCR sequencing covered three patients who responded to pembrolizumab. In germline, CDR1 is MGHRA, CDR2 YSYEKL. V gave up 1 base and J gave up 4 bases; unmatched junction bases: 7. The CDR3 is 17 amino acids. Some clones are missing from TCRdb's copy, which holds only in-frame ones; the method was immunoSEQ multiplex PCR. The sample yields around 30,000 clones, over 80% seen once. This TCR derives from an adult with mismatch repair-deficient cancer. The sample in question was PBMCs, obtained roughly 6 weeks after starting pembrolizumab. The chain employs TRBV4-1 and TRBJ2-2, with 9 bases aligning to TRBD2. The CDR3 nucleotides are TGCGCCAGCAGCCAAGTTCAGCGGGAGGTATTCACCGGGGAGCTGTTTTTT. It codes for CASSQVQREVFTGELFF.